Following are 3 T cell receptor beta chains from one sample sequenced in a study of blood T cell repertoires in COVID-19. TCRdb's table, derived via immunoSEQ multiplex PCR, lists solely in-frame clones and lacks some. The top ten clones hold roughly 1.9% of a sample with approximately 360,000 clones, around 87% of them seen once. Sequencing input: PBMCs or T cells enriched from blood (not recorded which). The receptors were sampled from a middle-aged man in a cohort exposed to, infected with or recovered from COVID-19 (not recorded which).

This sequence joins TRBV4-1 and TRBJ2-4, with 7 bases identical to TRBD1. Unmatched junction bases numbered 18, after V lost 4 bases and J lost 6 bases. This CDR3 is built from 18 residues. Germline V gene lookup returns CDR1 MGHRA and CDR2 YSYEKL. CDR3 nucleotides: TGCGCCAGCAGCCCCGACGCAACAGGGGTGAGGGGCTCAAACATTCAGTACTTC. This gives the protein CASSPDATGVRGSNIQYF.

This clone was found many times. The V gene is TRBV21-1, the J gene TRBJ1-5; no check of the table's D call, TRBD1, against the DNA was made. TRBV21-1 is tagged as a pseudogene. The CDR3 extends over 15 amino acids. CDR3 in DNA: TGTGCCAGCAGCAAAGCCAGGGGAGGCAATCAGCCCCAGCATTTT. As protein: CASSKARGGNQPQHF.

This rearrangement joins TRBV24-1 to TRBJ2-3; TRBD2 matches 9 bases. Germline CDR1 reads KGHDR; CDR2 reads SFDVKD. The trim removed 5 bases at V and 9 bases at J, leaving 8 bases unmatched. The CDR3 sequence is 14 residues long. The DNA of the CDR3 is TGTGCCACCAGTGTTAGCGGGAGTGGAGAGACGCAGTATTTT. Protein product: CATSVSGSGETQYF.